Each of the 10 T cell receptor beta chains below was sequenced from the same sample in a study of shared clonotypes between healthy human individuals. Some clones are missing from TCRdb's copy, which holds only in-frame ones; the method was immunoSEQ multiplex PCR. The sample carries some 2,400,000 clones, 90% to 97% recorded once. Sequencing was done on a sample of naive CD4+ T cells sorted from blood. Documented subset: CD45RA+ positively selected. All receptors come from a man aged 18 to 29 in good health.

The J gene is TRBJ1-3, the V gene TRBV10-3; D perhaps matches TRBD1 (5 bases). Trimming took off 2 bases at V and 1 base at J, with 6 bases between the two ends. CDR1 ENHRY and CDR2 SYGVKD come from the germline V gene. This CDR3 has 14 amino acids. As DNA, the CDR3 is TGTGCCATCAGTGAGGGGACGTCTGGAAACACCATATATTTT. Amino acids: CAISEGTSGNTIYF.

As for this clone: Distinct nucleotide sequences in the sample also encode this CDR3. The CDR3 sequence: CASSSTGTDTQYF. Written as DNA, the CDR3 is TGTGCCAGCAGCTCCACAGGCACAGATACGCAGTATTTT. The J gene is TRBJ2-3, the V gene TRBV5-6; D is ambiguous. CDR1 and CDR2 from the germline V gene are SGHDT and YYEEEE. This CDR3 has 13 amino acids. The V and J ends lost 3 bases and 1 base respectively, with 6 bases between them.

V gene TRBV30 combines with J gene TRBJ1-2, with unresolved D. V was pared by 4 bases and J by 8 bases, with 11 bases between. The CDR3 has 11 amino acids. CDR1 and CDR2 (germline): GTSNPN, SVGIG (reference sequence). The CDR3 DNA reads as TGTGCCTGGAACCGGCAACGAGGCTACACCTTC. This codes for CAWNRQRGYTF.

Concerning this clone: Distinct nucleotide sequences in the sample also encode this CDR3. This rearrangement joins TRBV10-3 to TRBJ2-1; tentatively, D is TRBD1 (6 bases). Looked up from germline, CDR1 is ENHRY and CDR2 is SYGVKD. This CDR3 contains 15 residues. V was cut by 3 bases and J by 4 bases, with 13 bases left in between. The CDR3 nucleotides are TGTGCCATCAGTGAATCTGGGGGCGCTTACAATGAGCAGTTCTTC. The encoded protein is CAISESGGAYNEQFF.

The chain has TRBV6-1 and TRBJ1-3, with D hard to call. This CDR3 contains 13 residues. Looked up from germline, CDR1 is MNHNS and CDR2 is SASEGT. Trimming took 6 bases from V and 2 from J, leaving 8 bases between them. In DNA form, the CDR3 reads TGTGCCAGCAGGGTTTCCGCTGGAAACACCATATATTTT. It translates to CASRVSAGNTIYF.

The CDR3 bases are TGTGCCAGCAGTTTACAACTAGCGGGGGGGCTTAACGTCCACGAGCAGTACTTC. Its protein is CASSLQLAGGLNVHEQYF. The chain links TRBV28 to TRBJ2-7; 13 nucleotides match TRBD2. In germline, CDR1 is MDHEN, CDR2 SYDVKM. The CDR3 has 18 residues. The J segment lost 5 bases and the V segment lost 2 bases, leaving 12 bases of the junction unmatched. Using reference TRBV28 and TRBJ2-7 for the parts outside the CDR3, the full variable domain is DVKVTQSSRYLVKRTGEKVFLECVQDMDHENMFWYRQDPGLGLRLIYFSYDVKMKEKGDIPEGYSVSREKKERFSLILESASTNQTSMYLCASSLQLAGGLNVHEQYFGPGTRLTVT.

V gene TRBV7-9 combines with J gene TRBJ2-5, with TRBD2 matching 13 bases. The CDR3 is made up of 17 amino acids. CDR1 is SEHNR, CDR2 FQNEAQ, per germline (reference sequence). J lost 3 bases, V lost 3 bases, and 7 bases had no gene match. CDR3 nucleotide sequence: TGTGCCAGCAGCTTCCGTAAGGGACTAGCGGGAAAAGAGACCCAGTACTTC. It codes for CASSFRKGLAGKETQYF.

This clone was observed once. The V call is TRBV11-2, the J call TRBJ1-1; D may be TRBD1 (5 bases). The CDR3 consists of 16 residues. Between the trimmed V and J ends, which lost 4 bases and 4 bases, there was a span of 19 bases. CDR1 SGHAT and CDR2 FQNNGV come from the germline V gene. The CDR3 region is CASSSISGRGGTEAFF. The CDR3, as DNA: TGTGCCAGCAGCTCTATCAGCGGGAGGGGAGGCACTGAAGCTTTCTTT. The full variable domain, rest sourced from reference TRBV11-2 and TRBJ1-1, is EAGVAQSPRYKIIEKRQSVAFWCNPISGHATLYWYQQILGQGPKLLIQFQNNGVVDDSQLPKDRFSAERLKGVDSTLKIQPAKLEDSAVYLCASSSISGRGGTEAFFGQGTRLTVV.

Worth noting for this clone: Different DNA sequences within this sample yield the same CDR3. J is TRBJ1-2 and V is TRBV4-1; D unresolved. The CDR3 contains 14 residues. The V end lost 0 bases, the J end lost 8 bases, and 13 bases lay between the germline ends. The germline CDR1 and CDR2 sequences are MGHRA and YSYEKL. The CDR3, as DNA: TGCGCCAGCAGCCAAGATCAAGGGTTCTACGGCTACACCTTC. Translated: CASSQDQGFYGYTF.

The chain links TRBV5-4 to TRBJ1-2; D is perhaps TRBD1 (5 bases). This CDR3 has 15 residues. V was clipped by 4 bases and J by 1 base, with 14 bases between them. CDR1 is SGHNT and CDR2 is YYREEE in the germline V gene (reference sequence). The CDR3 DNA sequence: TGTGCCAGCAGCCCCCGGGGGGTCCTTAACTATGGCTACACCTTC. This sequence encodes CASSPRGVLNYGYTF.